This T cell receptor beta chain was captured in a study of blood T cells in healthy people across ages. Of note for this clonotype: The antigen is unknown.

Then a second PCR, running roughly 6 to 11 cycles, was carried out with a sample-barcoded 5' primer and a J-beta primer mix. One entry per CDR3 protein, called by TCRdb with MiXCR from the 5' RACE reads. Of about 1.1 million distinct CDR3 sequences in the sample, about two fifths are singletons; the top ten hold under 15%. V lost 3 bases, J lost 4 bases, and 9 bases stayed unmatched. The CDR3 is 15 residues long. Germline V CDR1 and CDR2: DFQATT, SNEGSKA (reference sequence). Whole-study results and caveats: Aged donors had fewer naive CD4+ cells and lower diversity than long-lived donors. Reliance upon unsorted PBMCs precluded definitive naive versus antigen-experienced comparison. Diversity estimates drawn from one million T cells were deemed underestimates.

This TCR came from a man aged 18 to 30 in good health. Material for sequencing was blood. V is TRBV20-1 and J is TRBJ2-5, with 9 bases matching TRBD1. The CDR3 reads CSASDPGTGIETQYF. The CDR3 DNA reads as TGCAGTGCTAGCGACCCCGGGACAGGGATAGAGACCCAGTACTTC.